This TCR beta chain was observed in a study of blood T cells in healthy people across ages. The CDR3 runs 16 residues. V was clipped by 0 bases and J by 0 bases, with 11 bases between them. Germline CDR1 and CDR2: MNHNS and SASEGT. For the second PCR, which ran for about 7 to 11 cycles, a sample-barcoded 5' primer and a J-beta primer mix were used. TCRdb passed the 5' RACE reads through MiXCR, listing each CDR3 protein once. The data show 730,000 or so distinct CDR3 sequences, roughly 41% seen once. The TCR sequence derives from a woman aged 55-70 years in good health. The sequencing sample was made of blood. This chain links TRBV6-1 with TRBJ1-1; the D is unclear. CDR3 DNA sequence: TGTGCCAGCAGTGAAGCGGACGCTTACATGAACACTGAAGCTTTCTTT. It specifies CASSEADAYMNTEAFF.